Each of the 9 T cell receptor beta chains below was sequenced from the same sample in a study of blood T cell repertoires in COVID-19. Using immunoSEQ multiplex PCR, the repertoire was profiled, and TCRdb retains in-frame clones only, with some absent. There are some 340,000 clones in the sample; around four fifths occur only once, and around 5.1% lies in the top ten. Sample: PBMCs or T cells enriched from blood (not recorded which). The receptors shown here come from a woman in her forties or fifties who had recovered from COVID-19.

The chain carries TRBV6-6 and TRBJ2-5, with 7 nucleotides matching TRBD1. Per the germline V gene, CDR1 is MNHNY and CDR2 is SVGAGI (reference sequence). The CDR3 consists of 14 residues. The V gene end was trimmed by 1 base and the J gene end by 4 bases; junction bases not matched to a gene: 3. DNA of the CDR3: TGTGCCAGCAGTTACTTGACAGGGTTAGAGACCCAGTACTTC. Amino acid sequence: CASSYLTGLETQYF.

This chain uses TRBV14 with TRBJ1-1; D is ambiguous. V shed 4 bases and J shed 0 bases, with 6 bases lying between them. The length of the CDR3 is 13 residues. CDR1 is SGHDN, CDR2 FVKESK, per germline. The CDR3 DNA reads TGTGCCAGCAGCCTGAACATGAACACTGAAGCTTTCTTT. Its protein product is CASSLNMNTEAFF. The full variable domain, rest sourced from reference TRBV14 and TRBJ1-1, is EAGVTQFPSHSVIEKGQTVTLRCDPISGHDNLYWYRRVMGKEIKFLLHFVKESKQDESGMPNNRFLAERTGGTYSTLKVQPAELEDSGVYFCASSLNMNTEAFFGQGTRLTVV.

The chain recombines TRBV30 with TRBJ2-7, with D maybe TRBD1 (7 bases). The CDR3 extends over 14 amino acids. CDR1 is GTSNPN, CDR2 SVGIG, per germline (reference sequence). The germline V and J ends were trimmed by 3 bases and 1 base, with 13 bases remaining between them. The CDR3 nucleotides are TGTGCCTGGAGAAGCAGGGGGAGGTCCTACGAGCAGTACTTC. Amino acid sequence: CAWRSRGRSYEQYF.

V gene TRBV4-3 combines with J gene TRBJ2-1, with unresolved D. The germline V and J ends were trimmed by 3 bases and 9 bases, with 6 bases remaining between them. This CDR3 comprises 11 residues. Germline V lookup: CDR1 LGHNA, CDR2 YSLEER. The CDR3 protein is CASSQRSEQFF. The CDR3 DNA reads as TGCGCCAGCAGCCAGCGAAGTGAGCAGTTCTTC.

V usage is TRBV5-6 and J usage is TRBJ1-2; TRBD1 matches at 7 bases. J was trimmed by 4 bases and V by 1 base; bases with no gene match: 4. Germline assignment: CDR1 SGHDT and CDR2 YYEEEE. The CDR3 sequence is 14 residues long. The CDR3 sequence is CASSLSGQIYGYTF. For the CDR3, the DNA is TGTGCCAGCAGCTTGTCGGGACAGATCTATGGCTACACCTTC. Full variable domain (outside the CDR3, taken from reference TRBV5-6 and TRBJ1-2): DAGVTQSPTHLIKTRGQQVTLRCSPKSGHDTVSWYQQALGQGPQFIFQYYEEEERQRGNFPDRFSGHQFPNYSSELNVNALLLGDSALYLCASSLSGQIYGYTFGSGTRLTVV.

This clone was seen a single time. This chain joins TRBV6-2 or TRBV6-3 and TRBJ2-2; TRBD1 matches 9 bases. Per the germline V gene, CDR1 is MNHEY and CDR2 is SVGEGT. The V gene end was trimmed by 6 bases and the J gene end by 4 bases; junction bases not matched to a gene: 9. CDR3 length equals 16 residues. Written as DNA, the CDR3 is TGTGCCAGCAGCTCCCGAAGGGACAGGGTCACCGGGGAGCTGTTTTTT. It specifies CASSSRRDRVTGELFF.

The genes are TRBV5-6 and TRBJ2-5; TRBD1 aligns across 8 bases. Germline V gene sequence: CDR1 SGHDT, CDR2 YYEEEE. The J segment lost 4 bases and the V segment lost 4 bases, leaving 12 bases of the junction unmatched. The length of the CDR3 is 16 residues. The CDR3 loop reads CASSPSGQGRRETQYF. In nucleotides, the CDR3 is TGTGCCAGCAGCCCGTCCGGACAGGGACGTAGAGAGACCCAGTACTTC.

This clone was counted only a few times. The J gene is TRBJ2-2, the V gene TRBV5-4; 11 bases are shared with TRBD2. CDR1 is SGHNT, CDR2 YYREEE, per germline (reference sequence). With 4 bases clipped from V and 4 bases from J, the junction kept 3 bases outside the gene matches. The CDR3 consists of 15 residues. The CDR3 spells CASSHSGGGTGELFF. The CDR3 nucleotides read TGTGCCAGCAGCCATAGCGGGGGGGGCACCGGGGAGCTGTTTTTT.

This chain joins TRBV11-3 and TRBJ2-7; TRBD1 might be the D (7 bases). From germline, CDR1 is SGHNT and CDR2 YENEEA. CDR3 length: 14 amino acids. Trimming removed 5 bases at V and 3 bases at J, with 14 bases between. This chain's CDR3 is CASSRGTDYYEQYF. Written as DNA, the CDR3 is TGTGCCAGCAGCCGGGGGACAGACTACTACGAGCAGTACTTC.